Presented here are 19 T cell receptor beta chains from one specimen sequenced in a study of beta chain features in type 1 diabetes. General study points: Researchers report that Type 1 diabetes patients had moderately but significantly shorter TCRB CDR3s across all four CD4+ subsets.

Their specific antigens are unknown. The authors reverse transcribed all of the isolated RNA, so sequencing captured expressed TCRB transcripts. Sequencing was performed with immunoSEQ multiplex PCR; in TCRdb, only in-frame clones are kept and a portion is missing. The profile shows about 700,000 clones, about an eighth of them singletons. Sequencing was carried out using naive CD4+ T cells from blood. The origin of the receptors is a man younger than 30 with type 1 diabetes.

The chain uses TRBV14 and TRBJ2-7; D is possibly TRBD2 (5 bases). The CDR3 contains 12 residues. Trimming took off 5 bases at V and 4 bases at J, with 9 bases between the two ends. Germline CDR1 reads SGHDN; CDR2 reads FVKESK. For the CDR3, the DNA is TGTGCCAGCAGCGGCCCGGGGTACGAGCAGTACTTC. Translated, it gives CASSGPGYEQYF.

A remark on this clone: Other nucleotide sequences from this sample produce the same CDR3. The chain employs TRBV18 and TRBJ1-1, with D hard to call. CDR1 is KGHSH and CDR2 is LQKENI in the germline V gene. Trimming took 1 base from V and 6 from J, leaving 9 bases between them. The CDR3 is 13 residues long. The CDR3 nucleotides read TGTGCCAGCTCACCACGCGGCAGCTCTGAAGCTTTCTTT. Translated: CASSPRGSSEAFF.

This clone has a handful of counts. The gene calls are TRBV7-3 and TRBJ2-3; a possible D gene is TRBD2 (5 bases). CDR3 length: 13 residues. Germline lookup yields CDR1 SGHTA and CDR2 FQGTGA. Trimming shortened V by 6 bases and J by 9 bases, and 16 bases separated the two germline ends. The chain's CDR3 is CASSENGVPTQYF. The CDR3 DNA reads TGTGCCAGCAGTGAGAACGGGGTCCCCACGCAGTATTTT.

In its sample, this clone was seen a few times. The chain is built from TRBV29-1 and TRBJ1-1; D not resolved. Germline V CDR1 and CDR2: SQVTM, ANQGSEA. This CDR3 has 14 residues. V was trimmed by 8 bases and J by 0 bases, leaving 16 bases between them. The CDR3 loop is CSLLEFTVNTEAFF. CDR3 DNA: TGCAGCCTCCTCGAGTTTACTGTGAACACTGAAGCTTTCTTT.

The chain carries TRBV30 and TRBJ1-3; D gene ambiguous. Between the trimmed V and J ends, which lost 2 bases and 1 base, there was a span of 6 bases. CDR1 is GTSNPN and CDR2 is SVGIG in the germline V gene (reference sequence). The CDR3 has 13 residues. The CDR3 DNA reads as TGTGCCTGGAGTCTTGGATCTGGAAACACCATATATTTT. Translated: CAWSLGSGNTIYF.

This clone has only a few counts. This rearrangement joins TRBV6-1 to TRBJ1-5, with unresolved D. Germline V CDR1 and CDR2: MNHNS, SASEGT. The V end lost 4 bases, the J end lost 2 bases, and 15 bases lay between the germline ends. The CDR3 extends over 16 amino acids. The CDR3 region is CASSASHLYGNQPQHF. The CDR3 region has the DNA TGTGCCAGCAGTGCGTCACACTTATATGGCAATCAGCCCCAGCATTTT.

The CDR3 coding sequence is TGTGCCAGCAGCCCGGGACAGCCCTACGAGCAGTACTTC. It yields the protein CASSPGQPYEQYF. The chain combines TRBV28 with TRBJ2-7, with 7 bases lining up with TRBD1. The CDR3 consists of 13 residues. Germline-derived CDR1 and CDR2 are MDHEN and SYDVKM. The junction had 4 bases not matched to a gene; V was cut back by 6 bases and J by 2 bases.

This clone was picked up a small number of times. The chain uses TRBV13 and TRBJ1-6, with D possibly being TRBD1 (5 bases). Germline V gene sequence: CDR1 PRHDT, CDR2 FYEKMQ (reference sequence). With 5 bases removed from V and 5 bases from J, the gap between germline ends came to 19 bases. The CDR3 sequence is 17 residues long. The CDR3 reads CASSLQEGAIDNSPLHF. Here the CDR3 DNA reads TGTGCCAGCAGCCTACAGGAGGGCGCAATCGATAATTCACCCCTCCACTTT.

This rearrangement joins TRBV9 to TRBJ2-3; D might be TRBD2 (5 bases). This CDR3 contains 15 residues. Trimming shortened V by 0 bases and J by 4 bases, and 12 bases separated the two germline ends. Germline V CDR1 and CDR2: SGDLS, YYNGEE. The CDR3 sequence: CASSVALAPPDTQYF. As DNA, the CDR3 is TGTGCCAGCAGCGTAGCCCTAGCCCCCCCAGATACGCAGTATTTT.

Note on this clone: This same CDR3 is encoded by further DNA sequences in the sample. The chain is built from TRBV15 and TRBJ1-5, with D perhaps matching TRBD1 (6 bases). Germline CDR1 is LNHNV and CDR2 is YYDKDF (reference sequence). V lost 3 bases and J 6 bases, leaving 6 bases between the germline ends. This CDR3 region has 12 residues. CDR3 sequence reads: CATSRDSQPQHF. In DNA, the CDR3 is TGTGCCACCAGCAGGGACAGTCAGCCCCAGCATTTT.

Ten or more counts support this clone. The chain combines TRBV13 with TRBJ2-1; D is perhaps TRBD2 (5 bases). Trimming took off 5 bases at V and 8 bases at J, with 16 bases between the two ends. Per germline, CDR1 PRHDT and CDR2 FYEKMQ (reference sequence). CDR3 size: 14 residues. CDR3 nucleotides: TGTGCCAGCAGCGGGCGGGCCGTCCGGGATGAGCAGTTCTTC. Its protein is CASSGRAVRDEQFF.

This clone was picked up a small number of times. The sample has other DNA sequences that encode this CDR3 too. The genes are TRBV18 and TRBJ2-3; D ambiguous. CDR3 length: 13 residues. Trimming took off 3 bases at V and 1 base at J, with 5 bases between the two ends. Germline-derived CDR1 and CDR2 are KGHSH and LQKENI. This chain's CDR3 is CASSPMGTDTQYF. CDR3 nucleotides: TGTGCCAGCTCACCCATGGGCACAGATACGCAGTATTTT.

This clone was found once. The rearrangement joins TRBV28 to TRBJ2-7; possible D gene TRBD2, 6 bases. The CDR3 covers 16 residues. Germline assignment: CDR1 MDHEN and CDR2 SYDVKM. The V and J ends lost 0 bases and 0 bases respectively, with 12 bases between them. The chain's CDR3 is CASSLWEAGPSYEQYF. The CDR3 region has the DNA TGTGCCAGCAGTTTATGGGAGGCGGGGCCCTCCTACGAGCAGTACTTC.

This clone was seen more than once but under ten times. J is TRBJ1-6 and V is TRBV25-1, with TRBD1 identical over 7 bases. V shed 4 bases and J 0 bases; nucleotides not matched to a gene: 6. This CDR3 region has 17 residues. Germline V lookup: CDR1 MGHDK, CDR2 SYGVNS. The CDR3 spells CASSGDSLFSYNSPLHF. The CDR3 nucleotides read TGTGCCAGCAGTGGGGACAGCCTTTTCTCCTATAATTCACCCCTCCACTTT. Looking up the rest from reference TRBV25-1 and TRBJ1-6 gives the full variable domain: EADIYQTPRYLVIGTGKKITLECSQTMGHDKMYWYQQDPGMELHLIHYSYGVNSTEKGDLSSESTVSRIRTEHFPLTLESARPSHTSQYLCASSGDSLFSYNSPLHFGNGTRLTVT.

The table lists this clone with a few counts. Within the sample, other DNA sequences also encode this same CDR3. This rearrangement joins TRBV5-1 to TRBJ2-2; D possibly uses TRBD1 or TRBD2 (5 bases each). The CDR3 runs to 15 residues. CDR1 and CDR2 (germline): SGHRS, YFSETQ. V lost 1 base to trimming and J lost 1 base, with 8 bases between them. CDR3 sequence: CASSLSGRNTGELFF. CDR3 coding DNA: TGCGCCAGCAGCTTGTCAGGGAGGAACACCGGGGAGCTGTTTTTT.

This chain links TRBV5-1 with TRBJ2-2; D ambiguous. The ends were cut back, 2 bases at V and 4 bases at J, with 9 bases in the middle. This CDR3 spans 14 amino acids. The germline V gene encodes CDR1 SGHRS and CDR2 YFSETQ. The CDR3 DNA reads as TGCGCCAGCAGCTTAGCCCAATCCACCGGGGAGCTGTTTTTT. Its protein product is CASSLAQSTGELFF.

CDR3 in amino acids: CAISGSRGRDGYTF. CDR3 nucleotide sequence: TGTGCCATCAGTGGGTCCAGGGGGCGTGATGGCTACACCTTC. This sequence joins TRBV10-3 and TRBJ1-2; 8 bases align to TRBD1. V gave up 4 bases and J gave up 6 bases; unmatched junction bases: 7. Germline CDR1 is ENHRY and CDR2 is SYGVKD. CDR3 length: 14 residues.

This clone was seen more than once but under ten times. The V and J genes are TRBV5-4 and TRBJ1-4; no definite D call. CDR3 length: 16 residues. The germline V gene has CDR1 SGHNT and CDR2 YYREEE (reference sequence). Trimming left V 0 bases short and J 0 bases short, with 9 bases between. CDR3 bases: TGTGCCAGCAGCTTGGACGGTTATGCAACTAATGAAAAACTGTTTTTT. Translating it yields CASSLDGYATNEKLFF.

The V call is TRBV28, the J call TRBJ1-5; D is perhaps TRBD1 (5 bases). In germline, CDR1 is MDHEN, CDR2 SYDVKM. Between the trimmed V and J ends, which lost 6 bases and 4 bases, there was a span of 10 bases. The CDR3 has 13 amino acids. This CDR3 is CASRWGRNQPQHF. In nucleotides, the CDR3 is TGTGCCAGCAGATGGGGCCGGAATCAGCCCCAGCATTTT.